One sample yielded the 26 T cell receptor beta chains listed below, sequenced in a study of cytomegalovirus exposure and HLA in healthy donors. The PCR had 60 Vbeta and 13 Jbeta primers. Clones were read by immunoSEQ multiplex PCR, and TCRdb kept only the in-frame ones, dropping some. The repertoire holds roughly 120,000 clones, over 60% seen once, with 4.8% in the top ten. Sequenced sample: PBMCs. The receptor source for this set is a man younger than 45 in good health and CMV-seropositive.

The chain has TRBV27 and TRBJ2-7, with D perhaps TRBD2 (5 bases). The CDR3 is made up of 13 amino acids. Per the germline V gene, CDR1 is MNHEY and CDR2 is SMNVEV (reference sequence). Trimming stripped 7 bases from V and 7 bases from J, with 17 bases between. The CDR3 loop is CASIPSGLGEQYF. The CDR3 DNA sequence: TGTGCCAGCATCCCCTCCGGACTGGGGGAGCAGTACTTC.

J is TRBJ2-1 and V is TRBV7-9; D may be TRBD1 (8 bases). The ends were cut back, 1 base at V and 10 bases at J, with 23 bases in the middle. The CDR3 runs 17 residues. Germline-derived CDR1 and CDR2 are SEHNR and FQNEAQ (reference sequence). CDR3 sequence (DNA): TGTGCCAGCAGCTTAGATCGGACGGACAGGGAGGGTAGAGAGCAGTTCTTC. Protein product: CASSLDRTDREGREQFF.

As to this clone: Other DNA sequences within the sample encode an identical CDR3. The chain employs TRBV2 and TRBJ1-2; D may be TRBD1 (6 bases). The CDR3 extends over 16 amino acids. Germline CDR1 is SNHLY and CDR2 is FYNNEI. V lost 0 bases to trimming and J lost 7 bases, with 18 bases between them. The CDR3, as DNA: TGTGCCAGCAGTGAAGCGCTTAGGGGGACCCTAGGTGGCTACACCTTC. The encoded protein is CASSEALRGTLGGYTF.

The CDR3 here is CASSPGTGNTGELFF. The CDR3 DNA is TGTGCCAGCAGTCCCGGGACAGGGAACACCGGGGAGCTGTTTTTT. The rearrangement links TRBV28 to TRBJ2-2; 8 nucleotides line up with TRBD1. The junction had 3 bases not matched to a gene; V was cut back by 5 bases and J by 1 base. The CDR3 is 15 residues long. Germline CDR1 reads MDHEN; CDR2 reads SYDVKM.

In this sample, this clone turned up a few times. V is TRBV5-6 and J is TRBJ1-3, with D perhaps TRBD1 (5 bases). This CDR3 contains 15 residues. The germline V and J ends were trimmed by 2 bases and 2 bases, with 11 bases remaining between them. The germline V gene encodes CDR1 SGHDT and CDR2 YYEEEE. The CDR3 DNA reads as TGTGCCAGCAGCTTCAGGGTGAATACTGGAAACACCATATATTTT. Protein product: CASSFRVNTGNTIYF.

This sequence joins TRBV6-1 and TRBJ2-7; the D is unclear. The CDR3 covers 14 residues. The V gene's germline CDR1 is MNHNS and CDR2 SASEGT. V gave up 5 bases and J gave up 5 bases, with 16 bases separating them. DNA of the CDR3: TGTGCCAGCAGTATTGACCGGGTAGGAGACGAGCAGTACTTC. Its translation: CASSIDRVGDEQYF.

This clone was picked up one time. J is TRBJ2-7 and V is TRBV5-1, with 7 nucleotides matching TRBD1. Germline lookup yields CDR1 SGHRS and CDR2 YFSETQ. The CDR3 has 14 amino acids. The V segment lost 4 bases and the J segment 5 bases; nucleotides outside the gene matches: 9. CDR3 sequence (DNA): TGCGCCAGCAGCCCGCGAACAGGGGTCCACGAGCAGTACTTC. Protein: CASSPRTGVHEQYF. Based on the CDR3 plus reference TRBV5-1 and TRBJ2-7, the full variable domain is KAGVTQTPRYLIKTRGQQVTLSCSPISGHRSVSWYQQTPGQGLQFLFEYFSETQRNKGNFPGRFSGRQFSNSRSEMNVSTLELGDSALYLCASSPRTGVHEQYFGPGTRLTVT.

CDR3 amino acids: CASSLSSGGYEQYF. The DNA of the CDR3 is TGTGCCAGCAGCCTGTCTAGCGGGGGCTACGAGCAGTACTTC. J is TRBJ2-7 and V is TRBV4-2; 10 bases line up with TRBD2. Germline trimming cut 4 bases from V and 3 bases from J; bases unmatched to any gene: 3. The CDR3 is 14 residues long. Germline CDR1 and CDR2: LGHNA and YNFKEQ.

Many counts were recorded for this clone. The chain recombines TRBV6-1 with TRBJ1-6; 7 bases line up with TRBD1. Germline CDR1 MNHNS, CDR2 SASEGT. This CDR3 comprises 13 residues. Germline trimming cut 4 bases from V and 10 bases from J; bases unmatched to any gene: 4. The chain's CDR3 is CASSGTGDSPLHF. The CDR3 DNA follows: TGTGCCAGCAGTGGAACAGGGGACTCACCCCTCCACTTT.

This rearrangement joins TRBV19 to TRBJ2-5, with D maybe TRBD1 (5 bases). TRBJ2-7 explains the end of the DNA better; the J call may be wrong. From germline, CDR1 is LNHDA and CDR2 SQIVND (reference sequence). The CDR3 length is 13 residues. CDR3 in amino acids: CASTGPGRREQYF. The CDR3 nucleotides are TGTGCCAGTACAGGGCCGGGTAGACGCGAGCAGTACTTC.

This chain joins TRBV10-1 and TRBJ1-1; 8 nucleotides match TRBD1. The CDR3 spans 13 residues. Trimming cost V 3 bases and J 7 bases; bases outside gene matches: 4. Germline loops: CDR1 WNHNN, CDR2 SYGVQD (reference sequence). The DNA for the CDR3 is TGCGCCAGCAGTGACAGGGGGCCTGTTGAAGCTTTCTTT. Its protein is CASSDRGPVEAFF.

The J gene is TRBJ1-3, the V gene TRBV9, with no clear D. With 3 bases removed from V and 9 bases from J, the gap between germline ends came to 13 bases. This CDR3 is built from 13 residues. Germline V CDR1 and CDR2: SGDLS, YYNGEE. The CDR3 region is CASSDTFSGTIYF. CDR3 coding DNA: TGTGCCAGCAGCGACACCTTTTCGGGCACCATATATTTT.

To note about this clone: Other nucleotide sequences from this sample produce the same CDR3. The V gene is TRBV5-4, the J gene TRBJ1-2; D perhaps matches TRBD1 (5 bases). The CDR3 extends over 14 amino acids. Germline-derived CDR1 and CDR2 are SGHNT and YYREEE (reference sequence). The V end was cut by 0 bases, the J end by 3 bases, with 9 bases between. In nucleotides, the CDR3 is TGTGCCAGCAGCTTGGTTGCAGGGCACTATGGCTACACCTTC. Amino acid sequence: CASSLVAGHYGYTF.

This rearrangement joins TRBV7-2 to TRBJ1-1, with D perhaps matching TRBD1 (5 bases). Germline CDR1 is SGHTA and CDR2 is FQGNSA. The V gene lost 7 bases and the J gene lost 4 bases, with 16 bases spanning the gap. The CDR3 totals 14 residues. CDR3 nucleotides: TGTGCCAGCACCTACGTGACGGGGGGCACTGAAGCTTTCTTT. Residues: CASTYVTGGTEAFF.

The chain uses TRBV18 and TRBJ1-2; possible D gene TRBD1, 5 bases. Trimming took 3 bases from V and 8 from J, leaving 16 bases between them. The CDR3 is 14 residues long. Germline loops: CDR1 KGHSH, CDR2 LQKENI. CDR3 sequence (DNA): TGTGCCAGCTCACCGCAGGCGGTCAGGGAAGGCTACACCTTC. It is translated as CASSPQAVREGYTF.

The chain is built from TRBV29-1 and TRBJ2-1, with TRBD1 matching over 12 bases. V was clipped by 3 bases and J by 6 bases; unmatched bases: 3. Germline V gene data show CDR1 as SQVTM and CDR2 as ANQGSEA. This CDR3 region has 14 residues. In DNA form, the CDR3 reads TGCAGCGTTGAGCAGGGACAGGGGGCCAATGAGCAGTTCTTC. Protein: CSVEQGQGANEQFF.

The V call is TRBV19, the J call TRBJ2-1, with 14 positions matching TRBD2. This CDR3 has 17 amino acids. CDR1 is LNHDA and CDR2 is SQIVND in the germline V gene (reference sequence). The ends lost 3 bases at V and 9 bases at J; junction bases unmatched: 10. CDR3 nucleotide sequence: TGTGCCAGTAGTATCGACCGACTAGCGGGGGGGCAGGGTGAGCAGTTCTTC. It yields the protein CASSIDRLAGGQGEQFF.

Note on this clone: Distinct nucleotide sequences in the sample also encode this CDR3. The J gene is TRBJ1-5, the V gene TRBV7-2; D might be TRBD1 (6 bases). This CDR3 has 15 residues. Germline loops: CDR1 SGHTA, CDR2 FQGNSA. V was clipped by 0 bases and J by 6 bases, with 12 bases between them. This CDR3 reads CASSLAGGGSQPQHF. The CDR3 nucleotides read TGTGCCAGCAGCTTAGCAGGGGGAGGGTCTCAGCCCCAGCATTTT.

The gene calls are TRBV27 and TRBJ1-2, with 8 positions matching TRBD1. This CDR3 spans 17 amino acids. J lost 7 bases, V lost 7 bases, and 20 bases had no gene match. The germline V gene encodes CDR1 MNHEY and CDR2 SMNVEV (reference sequence). The CDR3 reads CASTTLTSPGGFGGYTF. CDR3 sequence (DNA): TGTGCCAGCACAACCTTGACCTCCCCAGGGGGCTTCGGTGGCTACACCTTC.

The chain couples TRBV5-1 to TRBJ2-1; 8 nucleotides match TRBD1. CDR3 length equals 17 residues. V was clipped by 4 bases and J by 1 base; unmatched bases: 10. From germline, CDR1 is SGHRS and CDR2 YFSETQ. CDR3 nucleotide sequence: TGCGCCAGCAGCCCTCAGACAGGGGCATTTTCCTACAATGAGCAGTTCTTC. This gives the protein CASSPQTGAFSYNEQFF.

The chain links TRBV4-2 to TRBJ2-3, with D unresolved. Germline CDR1 LGHNA, CDR2 YNFKEQ. The length of the CDR3 is 13 residues. V was shortened by 2 bases and J by 1 base, with 4 bases between the two germline ends. The chain's CDR3 is CASSQQGTDTQYF. The DNA of the CDR3 is TGTGCCAGCAGCCAACAGGGCACAGATACGCAGTATTTT.

The chain joins TRBV5-4 to TRBJ2-2; D possibly corresponds to TRBD1 (6 bases). The V and J ends lost 4 bases and 2 bases respectively, with 9 bases between them. CDR1 is SGHNT, CDR2 YYREEE, per germline (reference sequence). The CDR3 spans 14 residues. As DNA, the CDR3 is TGTGCCAGCAGCATACAGGGTAACACCGGGGAGCTGTTTTTT. It codes for CASSIQGNTGELFF.

This rearrangement joins TRBV19 to TRBJ2-7; D is uncertain. The CDR3 is 15 amino acids. The germline V and J ends were trimmed by 0 bases and 0 bases, with 9 bases remaining between them. Germline CDR1 LNHDA, CDR2 SQIVND (reference sequence). The CDR3 loop reads CASSIDRGYSYEQYF. The CDR3 DNA follows: TGTGCCAGTAGTATAGATCGCGGATACTCCTACGAGCAGTACTTC.

The chain has TRBV10-3 and TRBJ1-1, with TRBD1 as a possible D gene (5 bases). Trimming cost V 6 bases and J 2 bases, with 13 bases left between them. From germline, CDR1 is ENHRY and CDR2 SYGVKD. The CDR3 totals 14 residues. The CDR3 DNA is TGTGCCATCAGGGAGAACCAGGGTAACACTGAAGCTTTCTTT. It codes for CAIRENQGNTEAFF.

V is TRBV9 and J is TRBJ1-1; TRBD1 might be the D (6 bases). V lost 7 bases and J 0 bases, leaving 10 bases between the germline ends. The CDR3 extends over 13 amino acids. CDR1 and CDR2 from the germline V gene are SGDLS and YYNGEE. The CDR3 bases are TGTGCCAGCCAGCGGGACATGAACACTGAAGCTTTCTTT. Residues: CASQRDMNTEAFF.

This clone was recorded only once. The rearrangement uses TRBV6-1 and TRBJ1-6, with a tentative D call TRBD1 (6 bases). The CDR3 is made up of 13 amino acids. Trimming shortened V by 7 bases and J by 6 bases, and 10 bases separated the two germline ends. The germline CDR1 and CDR2 sequences are MNHNS and SASEGT. Written as DNA, the CDR3 is TGTGCCAGCACTGGGGGCTCTAATTCACCCCTCCACTTT. Encoded protein: CASTGGSNSPLHF.